These T cell receptor beta chains were read from a single sample in a study of cytomegalovirus exposure and HLA in healthy donors. Profiled with immunoSEQ multiplex PCR; TCRdb holds only in-frame clones, not every one. The repertoire has approximately 300,000 clones, roughly 89% of them found once; the top ten carry about 0.91%. Sequenced: PBMCs. These receptors all stem from a woman aged 18-35 years in good health and CMV-seronegative. Both conserved end residues are part of each CDR3. The D gene is left open where the match is weak. A clone size is listed for some rows: how often the clone was seen (once, few, many), or a class if it is expanded.

>TRBV5-6|TRBJ2-7|few|TRBD1
TGTGCCAGCAGCTTGGGGACAGGAACCTACGAGCAGTACTTC
CASSLGTGTYEQYF
>TRBV7-9|TRBJ2-5|NA|NA
TGTGCCAGCAGCTTAACGGAGATCCAAGAGACCCAGTACTTC
CASSLTEIQETQYF
>TRBV28|TRBJ2-7|NA|NA
TGTGCCAGCAGTTTAACCGACAGTACCTACGAGCAGTACTTC
CASSLTDSTYEQYF
>TRBV5-1|TRBJ2-5|NA|TRBD1
TGCGCCAGCAGTCGACAGGGGCCCCAAGAGACCCAGTACTTC
CASSRQGPQETQYF
>TRBV28|TRBJ2-1|NA|TRBD2
TGTGCCAGCAGCCCCCTGGCGGGAGAGGGGAATGAGCAGTTCTTC
CASSPLAGEGNEQFF
>TRBV11-2|TRBJ2-3|NA|TRBD2
TGTGCCAGCAGCTTAGATAAGGCGGGAGGGCCGAGCACAGATACGCAGTATTTT
CASSLDKAGGPSTDTQYF
>TRBV4-3|TRBJ2-7|NA|TRBD2
TGCGCCCCCCTAGCGGGAGGTGGGAAAGCGAACTACGAGCAGTACTTC
CAPLAGGGKANYEQYF
>TRBV27|TRBJ2-2|NA|NA
TGTGCCAGCAGTTCCCCACTCCGCTACAACACCGGGGAGCTGTTTTTT
CASSSPLRYNTGELFF
>TRBV6-5|TRBJ2-7|many|TRBD2
TGTGCCAGCAGACCCTTGGGGGAGGGCCTCCACGAGCAGTACTTC
CASRPLGEGLHEQYF
>TRBV5-1|TRBJ1-2|few|TRBD1
TGCGCCAGCAGCTTGGTTGGGGACAGGGGTGACTATGGCTACACCTTC
CASSLVGDRGDYGYTF
>TRBV5-1|TRBJ2-3|NA|TRBD1
TGCGCCAGCAGGCAGCAGGGGGACACAGATACGCAGTATTTT
CASRQQGDTDTQYF
>TRBV7-3|TRBJ2-1|NA|NA
TGTGCCAGCAGCGCAACTAGAGACGGTGAGCAGTTCTTC
CASSATRDGEQFF
>TRBV5-3|TRBJ1-1|NA|NA
TGTGCCAGAAGTAGAGAACAGGGACGGGACACTGAAGCTTTCTTT
CARSREQGRDTEAFF
>TRBV10-3|TRBJ1-1|NA|NA
TGTGCCATCAGGGGGGGCACTGAAGCTTTCTTT
CAIRGGTEAFF
>TRBV28|TRBJ2-1|NA|TRBD2
TGTGCCAGCACCGTCCTAGCGGCCAGCTCCTACAATGAGCAGTTCTTC
CASTVLAASSYNEQFF
>TRBV18|TRBJ2-7|NA|NA
TGTGCCAGCTCACCCACGATCGGGGACTTTTCCTACGAGCAGTACTTC
CASSPTIGDFSYEQYF
>TRBV7-2|TRBJ1-1|NA|NA
TGTGCCAGCAGCATACTGGACAGCCGTGAAGCTTTCTTT
CASSILDSREAFF
>TRBV1|TRBJ2-7|many|NA
TGCACCAGCAGCCTTAATCAAGCGGGAGGGACCTACGAGCAGTACTTC
CTSSLNQAGGTYEQYF
>TRBV10-3|TRBJ1-1|NA|TRBD1
TGTGCCATCAGGCCGACAGGGGACAACACTGAAGCTTTCTTT
CAIRPTGDNTEAFF
>TRBV27|TRBJ2-4|once|NA
TGTGCCAGCAGTACCGGACAGGCCAAAAACATTCAGTACTTC
CASSTGQAKNIQYF
>TRBV19|TRBJ2-3|NA|TRBD2
TGTGCCAGTAGTCTAAGCGGGGGTAAGACAGATACGCAGTATTTT
CASSLSGGKTDTQYF
>TRBV7-6|TRBJ1-1|NA|NA
TGTGCCAGCAGCTTACAGTTGAACACTGAAGCTTTCTTT
CASSLQLNTEAFF
>TRBV6-1|TRBJ2-3|NA|NA
TGTGCCAGCGTAGCGCAAAGCACAGATACGCAGTATTTT
CASVAQSTDTQYF
>TRBV5-1|TRBJ1-5|NA|TRBD1
TGCGCCAGCAGCCCGGGGGACAGGGCGCAGCCCCAGCATTTT
CASSPGDRAQPQHF
>TRBV19|TRBJ1-5|NA|NA
TGTGCCAGTAGCGCGGAGGGCAATCAGCCCCAGCATTTT
CASSAEGNQPQHF
>TRBV4-3|TRBJ1-2|NA|NA
TGCGCCAGCAGCCAAGGCCTAAGAGACTATGGCTACACCTTC
CASSQGLRDYGYTF
>TRBV9|TRBJ2-1|NA|NA
TGTGCCAGCAGCCCTCTCAGCGGAGGCGGGAATGAGCAGTTCTTC
CASSPLSGGGNEQFF
>TRBV28|TRBJ1-5|NA|NA
TGTGCCAGCAGTTCTCCGGGACAGCCCCAGCATTTT
CASSSPGQPQHF
>TRBV7-2|TRBJ2-7|NA|NA
TGTGCCAGCAGCCGGGACTCCACGACGGGCGAGCAGTACTTC
CASSRDSTTGEQYF
>TRBV9|TRBJ2-1|NA|TRBD2
TGTGCCAGCAGCGTAGGATTTAGCGGGAGTGGGCGCTACAATGAGCAGTTCTTC
CASSVGFSGSGRYNEQFF
>TRBV28|TRBJ1-3|NA|NA
TGTGCCAGCGGACAACAGGGCCACTCTGGAAACACCATATATTTT
CASGQQGHSGNTIYF
>TRBV7-2|TRBJ1-5|NA|NA
TGTGCCAGCAGCCTCCTTAGGGGGGGCGATCAGCCCCAGCATTTT
CASSLLRGGDQPQHF
>TRBV7-6|TRBJ2-6|NA|TRBD1
TGTGCCAGCAGACCCGGACAGGGGGCGGGCGGGGCCAACGTCCTGACTTTC
CASRPGQGAGGANVLTF
>TRBV7-2|TRBJ1-4|NA|NA
TGTGCCAGCAGCCCCATGGGGGGGGTTGAAAAACTGTTTTTT
CASSPMGGVEKLFF
>TRBV5-6|TRBJ2-1|NA|NA
TGTGCCAGCAGCTTGGATAGTTTGGGCCTTTCTGAGCAGTTCTTC
CASSLDSLGLSEQFF
>TRBV4-1|TRBJ2-2|NA|NA
TGCGCCAGCAGCCAAATACTTCTCTCGACCGGGGAGCTGTTTTTT
CASSQILLSTGELFF
>TRBV2|TRBJ1-5|NA|NA
TGTGCCAGCAGTCACAGGGATGGGAGCAATCAGCCCCAGCATTTT
CASSHRDGSNQPQHF
>TRBV5-1|TRBJ2-3|NA|NA
TGCGCCAGCAGCTTGGCCTTAGAGACAGATACGCAGTATTTT
CASSLALETDTQYF
>TRBV11-2|TRBJ2-1|NA|TRBD2
TGTGCCAGCACGGGAGGGCCCTCCTACAATGAGCAGTTCTTC
CASTGGPSYNEQFF
>TRBV28|TRBJ2-7|once|NA
TGTGCCAGCAGTTTCCCAGGGAATGACGAGCAGTACTTC
CASSFPGNDEQYF
>TRBV4-3|TRBJ2-1|NA|NA
TGCGCCAGCAGCCAGAGGTTCTATAATGAGCAGTTCTTC
CASSQRFYNEQFF